A selection of T cell receptor beta chains follows, all from one sample in a study of blood T cell repertoires in COVID-19. Clones were read by immunoSEQ multiplex PCR, and TCRdb kept only the in-frame ones, dropping some. The sample carries more than 95,000 clones, approximately 72% recorded once. The sequencing input was peripheral blood. The receptors here all came from a woman aged 70-85 years with acute or convalescent COVID-19. Each CDR3 is given with its conserved first and last residue. D genes are given only for firm matches. Some rows have no size entry. The others give once, few or many, or a class for an expanded clone.

- - TRBJ1-6 TRBV19 TGTGCCAGTAGTATCTCCGGACAGTATAATTCACCCCTCCACTTT CASSISGQYNSPLHF
TRBD2 - TRBJ2-5 TRBV24-1 TGTGCCACCAGTGACTCCGGGACTAGCGGGGGTGAGACCCAGTACTTC CATSDSGTSGGETQYF
- few TRBJ1-2 TRBV4-1 TGCGCCAGCAGCCAAAAGTGGCCTTCTAACTATGGCTACACCTTC CASSQKWPSNYGYTF
- - TRBJ2-7 TRBV6-5 TGTGCCAGCAGCTTGCATAGGACACAAACCTACGAGCAGTACTTC CASSLHRTQTYEQYF
TRBD2 - TRBJ2-3 TRBV28 TGTGCCAGCTGGCGGGGGGCTCGACTAGATACGCAGTATTTT CASWRGARLDTQYF
TRBD1 - TRBJ1-1 TRBV30 TGTGCCTGGACTCTCGACAGGGGGTTTGAAGCTTTCTTT CAWTLDRGFEAFF
TRBD1 - TRBJ2-2 TRBV7-9 TGTGCCAGCAGCGTACACCGGGACAGAAACACCGGGGAGCTGTTTTTT CASSVHRDRNTGELFF
- - TRBJ2-3 TRBV5-4 TGTGCCAGCAGCTTCGCGCGGAGCACAGATACGCAGTATTTT CASSFARSTDTQYF
- - TRBJ2-7 TRBV5-4 TGTGCCAGCAGCCCCACAGCCGCGGGGCAGCAGTACTTC CASSPTAAGQQYF
- - TRBJ2-7 TRBV7-8 TGTGCCAGCAGCTCCTCCCCAGGGGCCTCTCTTTACGAGCAGTACTTC CASSSSPGASLYEQYF
- - TRBJ2-3 TRBV5-1 TGCGCCAGCAGCTCTGGACAGCTCACAGATACGCAGTATTTT CASSSGQLTDTQYF
- few TRBJ1-4 TRBV5-4 TGTGCCAGCAGCTTGCGCCAGGAGGAGGAAAAACTGTTTTTT CASSLRQEEEKLFF
TRBD1 - TRBJ2-7 TRBV5-5 TGTGCCAGCAGCTCACAGGGGGGCGAGCAGTACTTC CASSSQGGEQYF
- - TRBJ2-5 TRBV7-2 TGTGCCAGCAGCTTAGACTTTGGGAGGTGGGAGACCCAGTACTTC CASSLDFGRWETQYF
- - TRBJ1-5 TRBV6-5 TGTGCCAGCAGCCCGGGACAAATCACTCAGCCCCAGCATTTT CASSPGQITQPQHF
- - TRBJ2-7 TRBV27 TGTGCCAGCAGTTCCCAGGGGCAACAATACCAGTACTTC CASSSQGQQYQYF
- - TRBJ2-1 TRBV27 TGTGCCAGGCCGGGGAGCTCCTACAATGAGCAGTTCTTC CARPGSSYNEQFF
TRBD2 - TRBJ2-3 TRBV5-5 TGTGCCAGCAGCACCTCTAGCGGCCAAACAGATACGCAGTATTTT CASSTSSGQTDTQYF
- - TRBJ2-1 TRBV11-3 TGTGCCAGCAGCCCCCAGGGCTACAATGAGCAGTTCTTC CASSPQGYNEQFF
- - TRBJ2-7 TRBV19 TGTGCCAGTAGTTTATCGACAGGCCGATACTCCTACGAGCAGTACTTC CASSLSTGRYSYEQYF
- - TRBJ1-1 TRBV6-6 TGTGCCAGCAGTTTAGTTTCCGACACTGAAGCTTTCTTT CASSLVSDTEAFF
- - TRBJ1-2 TRBV5-4 TGTGCCAGCAGCTTGGGAACGGGATTGGTGCTTCGGGAGGTCTATGGCTACACCTTC CASSLGTGLVLREVYGYTF
- - TRBJ2-7 TRBV4-1 TGCGCCAGCAGCCCTTCAGGGTTTGCGGGATCCGAGCAGTACTTC CASSPSGFAGSEQYF
TRBD2 - TRBJ2-1 TRBV4-1 TGCGCCAGCAGTCCAAGACGCACTAGCGGTTCCCGGTTGAATGAGCAGTTCTTC CASSPRRTSGSRLNEQFF
- - TRBJ2-1 TRBV6-5 TGTGCCACCCGACTGACGCATGAGCAGTTCTTC CATRLTHEQFF
- - TRBJ2-7 TRBV6-1 TGTGCCAGCAGTGAAGCGTTAACCTACGAGCAGTACTTC CASSEALTYEQYF
- - TRBJ1-2 TRBV9 TGTGCCAGCAGCCCCCGGTGGCAAGGGGATGGCTACACCTTC CASSPRWQGDGYTF
- - TRBJ2-7 TRBV28 TGTGCCAGCCTAGGGGAATACTCCTACGAGCAGTACTTC CASLGEYSYEQYF
- - TRBJ2-7 TRBV2 TGTGCCAGCAGTGTAGTCGGCGGGGTGGACTACGAGCAGTACTTC CASSVVGGVDYEQYF
TRBD1 many TRBJ1-5 TRBV7-2 TGTGCCAGCAGCTTAGTTACTCAGGGGGGAAATCAGCCCCAGCATTTT CASSLVTQGGNQPQHF
TRBD1 - TRBJ2-5 TRBV6-5 TGTGCCAGCAGTACCGGGACAGATATCGTAGAGACCCAGTACTTC CASSTGTDIVETQYF
- few TRBJ1-6 TRBV7-8 TGTGCCAGCAGCACGCGCCGGGATTTATATAATTCACCCCTCCACTTT CASSTRRDLYNSPLHF
- - TRBJ2-2 TRBV19 TGTGCCAGTAGTATAGGAGTCCGGGTTTCGAACACCGGGGAGCTGTTTTTT CASSIGVRVSNTGELFF
- few TRBJ2-1 TRBV14 TGTGCCAGCAGCCAAACTAGAACCGGGGTCGATGAGCAGTTCTTC CASSQTRTGVDEQFF
TRBD2 once TRBJ2-5 TRBV19 TGTGCCAGTAGTATAGTTCGAGTAGCGGGGGGCCAAGAGACCCAGTACTTC CASSIVRVAGGQETQYF
- - TRBJ1-4 TRBV9 TGTGCCAGCAGCGTAGCCCTAGACGGGGAAAAACTGTTTTTT CASSVALDGEKLFF
TRBD2 - TRBJ2-2 TRBV5-4 TGTGCCAGCAGCCGGCCCTTTGGCGGGGGGAACACCGGGGAGCTGTTTTTT CASSRPFGGGNTGELFF
TRBD1 - TRBJ1-1 TRBV10-3 TGTGCCATCAGTGAGCCGGGGCAGGGGGCATCAGCTTTCTTT CAISEPGQGASAFF
TRBD1 - TRBJ2-7 TRBV18 TGTGCCAGCTCAGGGGACAGGGATATCTCCTACGAGCAGTACTTC CASSGDRDISYEQYF